The 17 T cell receptor beta chains presented below share a single source sample, sequenced in a study of OX40 agonist ivuxolimab in advanced cancers. Method: immunoSEQ multiplex PCR; TCRdb's copy keeps in-frame clones and lacks some. This repertoire shows around 14,000 clones, 70% to 75% found once; its top ten account for 32%. The starting material was CD4+ or CD8+ T cells sorted from blood, obtained in a trial of the OX40 agonist ivuxolimab. These receptors were taken from an adult with an advanced solid tumor such as melanoma, head and neck, liver or kidney cancer.

The V call is TRBV7-8, the J call TRBJ1-1; TRBD1 agrees at 8 bases. This CDR3 has 15 residues. Trimming took 1 base from V and 5 from J; bases not matched to a gene: 6. CDR1 is SGHVS, CDR2 FQNEAQ, per germline. The CDR3 DNA reads as TGTGCCAGCAGCTTAGGGTTAACAGGGGGTACTGAAGCTTTCTTT. This encodes CASSLGLTGGTEAFF.

The chain is built from TRBV28 and TRBJ2-7; D remains ambiguous. V dropped 3 bases and J dropped 3 bases, with 12 bases sitting between them. This CDR3 region has 14 residues. CDR1 is MDHEN and CDR2 is SYDVKM in the germline V gene. The CDR3 spells CASSFHQLNYEQYF. As DNA, the CDR3 is TGTGCCAGCAGTTTTCACCAACTCAACTACGAGCAGTACTTC.

The rearrangement uses TRBV7-9 and TRBJ2-1, with a tentative D call TRBD2 (5 bases). This CDR3 region has 13 residues. V dropped 1 base and J dropped 7 bases, with 8 bases sitting between them. Germline V lookup: CDR1 SEHNR, CDR2 FQNEAQ (reference sequence). CDR3 bases: TGTGCCAGCAGCTTAGTAGTAGCGAATGAGCAGTTCTTC. Its translation is CASSLVVANEQFF.

This clone is medium-sized within its sample. CDR3 amino acids: CASSEGQGIINEQFF. CDR3 sequence (DNA): TGTGCCAGCAGCGAGGGACAGGGGATCATCAATGAGCAGTTCTTC. The chain employs TRBV7-6 and TRBJ2-1; 10 bases map to TRBD1. This CDR3 region has 15 residues. Germline V gene data show CDR1 as SGHVS and CDR2 as FNYEAQ. The J segment lost 6 bases and the V segment lost 5 bases, leaving 7 bases of the junction unmatched.

The chain uses TRBV7-2 and TRBJ1-2; D is ambiguous. V dropped 3 bases and J dropped 4 bases, with 21 bases sitting between them. This CDR3 spans 17 amino acids. The germline V gene encodes CDR1 SGHTA and CDR2 FQGNSA. The CDR3 coding sequence is TGTGCCAGCAGCTTCATCGATCAAGGCGTTTGGGTCTATGGCTACACCTTC. It specifies CASSFIDQGVWVYGYTF.

The J gene is TRBJ2-3, the V gene TRBV6-5; D is uncertain. The CDR3 runs 12 residues. V dropped 2 bases and J dropped 5 bases, with 5 bases sitting between them. From germline, CDR1 is MNHEY and CDR2 SVGAGI. The CDR3 region has the DNA TGTGCCAGCAGTTACGGGGTAGATACGCAGTATTTT. It yields the protein CASSYGVDTQYF.

This clone was seen once. The rearrangement joins TRBV19 to TRBJ2-3; 8 nucleotides match TRBD2. V was clipped by 1 base and J by 0 bases; unmatched bases: 3. This CDR3 contains 16 residues. CDR1 is LNHDA, CDR2 SQIVND, per germline (reference sequence). The CDR3 nucleotides read TGTGCCAGTAGTATAGGAGCTAGCGGGAGCACAGATACGCAGTATTTT. This sequence encodes CASSIGASGSTDTQYF. Variable domain in full (rest from reference TRBV19 and TRBJ2-3): DGGITQSPKYLFRKEGQNVTLSCEQNLNHDAMYWYRQDPGQGLRLIYYSQIVNDFQKGDIAEGYSVSREKKESFPLTVTSAQKNPTAFYLCASSIGASGSTDTQYFGPGTRLTVL.

By frequency in the sample, this clone is medium-sized (0.01 to 0.1%). This chain connects TRBV11-2 to TRBJ2-2; D is perhaps TRBD2 (5 bases). The CDR3 length is 16 residues. Germline lookup yields CDR1 SGHAT and CDR2 FQNNGV. V lost 8 bases and J 6 bases, leaving 22 bases between the germline ends. CDR3 in DNA: TGTGCCAGCCGACTTTTTACCAGCGGAGATGCCGGGGAGCTGTTTTTT. This codes for CASRLFTSGDAGELFF. The full variable domain, in which reference TRBV11-2 and TRBJ2-2 provide the parts outside the CDR3, is EAGVAQSPRYKIIEKRQSVAFWCNPISGHATLYWYQQILGQGPKLLIQFQNNGVVDDSQLPKDRFSAERLKGVDSTLKIQPAKLEDSAVYLCASRLFTSGDAGELFFGEGSRLTVL.

CDR3 in amino acids: CASSLRGQTANEQFF. The CDR3, as DNA: TGTGCCAGCAGCTTACGGGGTCAAACGGCCAATGAGCAGTTCTTC. V and J are TRBV7-2 and TRBJ2-1; tentatively, D is TRBD2 (5 bases). This CDR3 has 15 amino acids. Germline V gene lookup returns CDR1 SGHTA and CDR2 FQGNSA. V lost 2 bases to trimming and J lost 6 bases, with 14 bases between them.

The chain has TRBV19 and TRBJ2-1; D remains unclear. The germline gives CDR1 LNHDA, CDR2 SQIVND (reference sequence). The V end lost 1 base, the J end lost 5 bases, and 6 bases lay between the germline ends. The CDR3 runs 13 residues. The CDR3 sequence: CASSIGFHNEQFF. CDR3 nucleotide sequence: TGTGCCAGTAGTATAGGCTTCCACAATGAGCAGTTCTTC. Full variable domain (remainder filled in from reference TRBV19 and TRBJ2-1): DGGITQSPKYLFRKEGQNVTLSCEQNLNHDAMYWYRQDPGQGLRLIYYSQIVNDFQKGDIAEGYSVSREKKESFPLTVTSAQKNPTAFYLCASSIGFHNEQFFGPGTRLTVL.

This clone was observed once. The gene calls are TRBV7-9 and TRBJ2-7, with 12 bases identical to TRBD2. The CDR3 covers 15 residues. Germline V gene data show CDR1 as SEHNR and CDR2 as FQNEAQ (reference sequence). Losses at the gene ends were 5 bases for V and 2 bases for J; bases not matched to a gene: 4. CDR3 nucleotide sequence: TGTGCCAGCAGCCTGACTAGCGGGAGAACCTACGAGCAGTACTTC. Translated: CASSLTSGRTYEQYF.

V gene TRBV5-6 combines with J gene TRBJ2-7, with D perhaps matching TRBD2 (6 bases). V lost 2 bases to trimming and J lost 3 bases, with 21 bases between them. CDR3 length equals 17 residues. Per germline, CDR1 SGHDT and CDR2 YYEEEE. The CDR3 region has the DNA TGTGCCAGCAGCTTCGCTTCGGGACGGGACTCCCTCTACGAGCAGTACTTC. Amino acids: CASSFASGRDSLYEQYF.

This clone was observed a few times. The rearrangement links TRBV4-1 to TRBJ2-7; D might be TRBD1 (5 bases). In germline, CDR1 is MGHRA, CDR2 YSYEKL. CDR3 length: 13 amino acids. Trimming removed 3 bases at V and 6 bases at J, with 12 bases between. CDR3 sequence reads: CASSQGSGLEQYF. CDR3 sequence (DNA): TGCGCCAGCAGCCAGGGCTCAGGGCTCGAGCAGTACTTC.

The chain carries TRBV27 and TRBJ2-2; a weak D match, TRBD1 (6 bases). The ends were cut back, 4 bases at V and 6 bases at J, with 12 bases in the middle. In germline, CDR1 is MNHEY, CDR2 SMNVEV (reference sequence). The CDR3 sequence is 14 residues long. The CDR3 DNA is TGTGCCAGCAGTTGGCTAGGGGGTGCCGGGGAGCTGTTTTTT. Protein product: CASSWLGGAGELFF.

This chain connects TRBV6-1 to TRBJ2-7; no clear D. CDR1 MNHNS and CDR2 SASEGT come from the germline V gene. The CDR3 contains 12 residues. The V and J ends lost 8 bases and 0 bases respectively, with 8 bases between them. CDR3 in DNA: TGTGCCAGCGGTAGATCCTCCTACGAGCAGTACTTC. The encoded protein is CASGRSSYEQYF.

This clone was picked up one time. This sequence joins TRBV2 and TRBJ2-2, with 7 bases lining up with TRBD1. The CDR3 length is 17 residues. V shed 6 bases, J shed 3 bases, and the junction held 13 bases outside the gene matches. CDR1 is SNHLY, CDR2 FYNNEI, per germline. The CDR3 loop reads CASRLTVGQGDTGELFF. The CDR3 DNA reads TGTGCCAGCAGGTTGACGGTAGGGCAGGGGGACACCGGGGAGCTGTTTTTT.

This clone was seen only a few times. Here the CDR3 reads CASSLDGEAFF. The DNA for the CDR3 is TGTGCCAGCAGCTTAGACGGAGAAGCTTTCTTT. This chain connects TRBV7-9 to TRBJ1-1; D gene unclear. The germline V gene has CDR1 SEHNR and CDR2 FQNEAQ (reference sequence). This CDR3 contains 11 residues. Trimming took off 1 base at V and 8 bases at J, with 5 bases between the two ends.